Below, 9 T cell receptor beta chains from the same sample are listed, as sequenced in a study of blood T cell repertoires in COVID-19. Here immunoSEQ multiplex PCR was the method, and the copy in TCRdb shows in-frame clones only, minus some. The sample has approximately 200,000 clones; about 93% are singletons. Sequencing used peripheral blood. All receptors derive from a man younger than 45 with COVID-19, enrolled during active disease.

The chain recombines TRBV3-1 (or the pseudogene TRBV3-2) with TRBJ2-1; TRBD2 matches 12 bases. V was pared by 3 bases and J by 4 bases, with 10 bases of the junction left unmatched. This CDR3 region has 18 residues. CDR1 is LGHDT and CDR2 is YNNKEL in the germline V gene (reference sequence). Here the CDR3 reads CASSQRTSGVPFYNEQFF. In DNA, the CDR3 is TGTGCCAGCAGCCAGAGGACTAGCGGGGTCCCTTTTTACAATGAGCAGTTCTTC.

The chain is built from TRBV19 and TRBJ2-7, with a tentative D call TRBD1 (5 bases). The V end was cut by 9 bases, the J end by 0 bases, with 18 bases between. The V gene's germline CDR1 is LNHDA and CDR2 SQIVND (reference sequence). This CDR3 is built from 15 residues. CDR3 DNA sequence: TGTGCCAGCCGAGACAGACCGAGGAGCTCCTACGAGCAGTACTTC. It codes for CASRDRPRSSYEQYF.

The chain links TRBV6-5 to TRBJ2-7; D is perhaps TRBD2 (7 bases). Germline CDR1 is MNHEY and CDR2 is SVGAGI. The CDR3 length is 15 residues. Trimming stripped 6 bases from V and 0 bases from J, with 15 bases between. CDR3 sequence reads: CASRSRGASSYEQYF. For the CDR3, the DNA is TGTGCCAGCAGGAGTCGGGGGGCGTCCTCCTACGAGCAGTACTTC.

The CDR3 is CASSSKGQGKSYNSPLHF. CDR3 nucleotide sequence: TGTGCCAGCAGTTCCAAGGGGCAGGGGAAATCCTATAATTCACCCCTCCACTTT. J is TRBJ1-6 and V is TRBV6-8; TRBD1 is a possible D gene (6 bases). Deletions cut 4 bases from V and 1 base from J, with 17 bases between. Germline V gives CDR1 MNHGY, CDR2 SAAAGT. This CDR3 has 18 amino acids.

This chain uses TRBV6-5 with TRBJ1-5, with TRBD1 matching over 12 bases. Germline values: CDR1 MNHEY, CDR2 SVGAGI. V dropped 6 bases and J dropped 3; count of bases not matched to a gene: 3. The CDR3 extends over 15 amino acids. CDR3 DNA: TGTGCCAGCAGAGGGACAGGGGGCCCCAATCAGCCCCAGCATTTT. Protein sequence: CASRGTGGPNQPQHF.

The chain combines TRBV5-1 with TRBJ1-3, with D uncertain. There are 14 residues in the CDR3. With 4 bases removed from V and 3 bases from J, the gap between germline ends came to 11 bases. CDR1 and CDR2 from the germline V gene are SGHRS and YFSETQ. This CDR3 reads CASSPPDSGNTIYF. The CDR3 bases are TGCGCCAGCAGCCCCCCCGATAGTGGAAACACCATATATTTT.

The V and J genes are TRBV7-3 and TRBJ2-2; D remains unclear. The germline CDR1 and CDR2 sequences are SGHTA and FQGTGA. This CDR3 is built from 13 residues. V was pared by 6 bases and J by 7 bases, with 12 bases between. The CDR3 region has the DNA TGTGCCAGCAGTTGGATATCGGGCGGGGAGCTGTTTTTT. It encodes CASSWISGGELFF.

The CDR3 DNA reads TGTGCCAGCAGCTTCGGACAGGTCGGTGGCGAGCAGTACTTC. It encodes CASSFGQVGGEQYF. This rearrangement joins TRBV9 to TRBJ2-7; 7 bases are a match to TRBD1. CDR3 size: 14 residues. Trimming removed 4 bases from V and 6 bases from J; junction bases left unmatched: 10. The V gene's germline CDR1 is SGDLS and CDR2 YYNGEE.

The DNA of the CDR3 is TGTGCCAGCAGCTTAGTTGGACAGACAACACCTGGAAACACCATATATTTT. Protein product: CASSLVGQTTPGNTIYF. The rearrangement joins TRBV11-2 to TRBJ1-3, with D maybe TRBD1 (6 bases). Trimming left V 1 base short and J 2 bases short, with 15 bases between. This CDR3 comprises 17 residues. Germline CDR1 is SGHAT and CDR2 is FQNNGV.